The 26 T cell receptor beta chains listed next were all sequenced from one sample in a study of beta chain features in type 1 diabetes listed by TCRdb under 2018. For these TCRs, the target antigens are not known. The paper as a whole reports these results and caveats: Type 1 diabetes patients showed a moderate but significant shortening of TCRB CDR3 length in all four CD4+ subsets.

The method was the immunoSEQ multiplex PCR assay. All of the isolated RNA was reverse transcribed with the High Capacity cDNA Reverse Transcription Kit, so expressed TCRB transcripts were sequenced. The table comes from immuneACCESS by way of TCRdb, which keeps in-frame sequences with V and J called. Part of the clones is missing from these tables; in studies checked, under half for an unresolved V gene and the rest for unknown reasons. This sample gives about 390,000 clones in total; over 8.5% of them show up just once. Together, the top ten hold 0.45% to 0.65% of the sample. Sequenced material: central memory CD4+ T cells from blood. Receptor source: a man aged 30 to 45 with type 1 diabetes.

The CDR3 region is CASSLVSGGQNNQPQHF. CDR3 coding DNA: TGTGCCAGCAGCTTAGTTTCAGGGGGACAGAACAATCAGCCCCAGCATTTT. This chain uses TRBV7-2 with TRBJ1-5, with 7 bases matching TRBD1. Germline V CDR1 and CDR2: SGHTA, FQGNSA. V was clipped by 1 base and J by 3 bases; unmatched bases: 9. This CDR3 has 17 residues.

This clone was detected only a few times. The chain couples TRBV18 to TRBJ2-2; weak D call: TRBD2 (5 bases). V lost 1 base, J lost 6 bases, and 12 bases lay in between. Germline-derived CDR1 and CDR2 are KGHSH and LQKENI. The CDR3 loop spans 15 amino acids. The CDR3 protein is CASSPLGSAAGELFF. The CDR3 region has the DNA TGTGCCAGCTCACCACTTGGATCAGCGGCCGGGGAGCTGTTTTTT.

This clone was counted only a few times. The chain recombines TRBV28 with TRBJ2-5; the D is unclear. Between the trimmed V and J ends, which lost 3 bases and 4 bases, there was a span of 12 bases. The CDR3 is made up of 14 amino acids. In germline, CDR1 is MDHEN, CDR2 SYDVKM. The CDR3: CASSFYKGGETQYF. In nucleotides, the CDR3 is TGTGCCAGCAGTTTTTATAAGGGCGGAGAGACCCAGTACTTC.

This clone was counted only a few times. The chain joins TRBV15 to TRBJ2-5; 7 positions match TRBD2. The J segment lost 5 bases and the V segment lost 2 bases, leaving 5 bases of the junction unmatched. The CDR3 runs to 14 residues. Germline CDR1 LNHNV, CDR2 YYDKDF (reference sequence). CDR3 sequence (DNA): TGTGCCACCAGCAGAACGGGAGGAGGGGAGACCCAGTACTTC. This gives the protein CATSRTGGGETQYF.

This clone was seen a handful of times. The gene calls are TRBV28 and TRBJ1-5, with D possibly matching TRBD1 (6 bases). The CDR3 extends over 12 amino acids. V gave up 8 bases and J gave up 9 bases, with 14 bases separating them. Per germline, CDR1 MDHEN and CDR2 SYDVKM. The CDR3 DNA sequence: TGTGCCAGCGGCCTTCAGGGGCGGCCCCAGCATTTT. Protein product: CASGLQGRPQHF.

This clone appeared many times. As DNA, the CDR3 is TGTGCCAGCAGCCAACAGGGGGTGGACTATGGCTACACCTTC. Amino acids: CASSQQGVDYGYTF. The rearrangement joins TRBV7-9 to TRBJ1-2, with 8 bases that match TRBD1. Germline CDR1 reads SEHNR; CDR2 reads FQNEAQ (reference sequence). The CDR3 consists of 14 residues. With 5 bases clipped from V and 3 bases from J, the junction kept 5 bases outside the gene matches.

This clone was detected only a few times. The chain has TRBV11-2 and TRBJ2-1; tentative D call: TRBD1 (6 bases). The V end was cut by 0 bases, the J end by 12 bases, with 12 bases between. Germline loops: CDR1 SGHAT, CDR2 FQNNGV. The CDR3 totals 13 residues. In nucleotides, the CDR3 is TGTGCCAGCAGCTTAGATTGGGACATCGGGCAGTTCTTC. This codes for CASSLDWDIGQFF. Drawing the rest from reference TRBV11-2 and TRBJ2-1, the complete variable domain is EAGVAQSPRYKIIEKRQSVAFWCNPISGHATLYWYQQILGQGPKLLIQFQNNGVVDDSQLPKDRFSAERLKGVDSTLKIQPAKLEDSAVYLCASSLDWDIGQFFGPGTRLTVL.

This chain connects TRBV28 to TRBJ2-5; 11 nucleotides match TRBD2. Germline CDR1 MDHEN, CDR2 SYDVKM. Trimming at V came to 6 bases and at J to 5 bases, leaving 20 bases not matched to a gene. This CDR3 contains 19 residues. The CDR3, as DNA: TGTGCCAGCAGCCCATCCGTGGGCCTAGCGGGAGGAAATTGGGAGACCCAGTACTTC. It specifies CASSPSVGLAGGNWETQYF. Variable domain in full (rest from reference TRBV28 and TRBJ2-5): DVKVTQSSRYLVKRTGEKVFLECVQDMDHENMFWYRQDPGLGLRLIYFSYDVKMKEKGDIPEGYSVSREKKERFSLILESASTNQTSMYLCASSPSVGLAGGNWETQYFGPGTRLLVL.

This clone was recorded at least ten times. The chain links TRBV10-3 to TRBJ2-3; tentative D call: TRBD1 (5 bases). This CDR3 is built from 14 residues. Trimming stripped 5 bases from V and 0 bases from J, with 9 bases between. CDR1 and CDR2 from the germline V gene are ENHRY and SYGVKD. CDR3 DNA: TGTGCCATCAGTCGACAGATAAGCACAGATACGCAGTATTTT. Residues: CAISRQISTDTQYF.

This sequence joins TRBV10-3 and TRBJ2-1, with D possibly matching TRBD1 (6 bases). V gave up 6 bases and J gave up 9 bases, with 21 bases separating them. Germline V gene data show CDR1 as ENHRY and CDR2 as SYGVKD. This CDR3 comprises 15 residues. The CDR3 coding sequence is TGTGCCATCAGCCCCCGGCCAGGGGCGGGTGGTGAGCAGTTCTTC. Translating gives CAISPRPGAGGEQFF.

This clone was observed many times. The gene calls are TRBV27 and TRBJ1-5, with D unclear. Trimming removed 5 bases at V and 10 bases at J, with 18 bases between. The CDR3 length is 14 residues. Germline V CDR1 and CDR2: MNHEY, SMNVEV (reference sequence). The CDR3 region has the DNA TGTGCCAGCAGTGATCGGGGTTCAATCGACCCCCAGCATTTT. Its protein is CASSDRGSIDPQHF.

The V gene is TRBV5-4, the J gene TRBJ2-7; 10 positions agree with TRBD1. Germline lookup yields CDR1 SGHNT and CDR2 YYREEE (reference sequence). The CDR3 sequence is 15 residues long. With 3 bases clipped from V and 4 bases from J, the junction kept 7 bases outside the gene matches. The CDR3, as DNA: TGTGCCAGCAGCTCCGGGGACAGGGGAGAGTACGAGCAGTACTTC. Translating it yields CASSSGDRGEYEQYF. Variable domain in full (rest from reference TRBV5-4 and TRBJ2-7): ETGVTQSPTHLIKTRGQQVTLRCSSQSGHNTVSWYQQALGQGPQFIFQYYREEENGRGNFPPRFSGLQFPNYSSELNVNALELDDSALYLCASSSGDRGEYEQYFGPGTRLTVT.

This clone was seen a handful of times. The J gene is TRBJ2-3, the V gene TRBV19, with TRBD1 matching 9 bases. Losses at the gene ends were 4 bases for V and 0 bases for J; bases not matched to a gene: 2. In germline, CDR1 is LNHDA, CDR2 SQIVND (reference sequence). The CDR3 sequence is 15 residues long. CDR3 residues: CASSTGQGSTDTQYF. The CDR3, as DNA: TGTGCCAGTAGTACAGGACAGGGGAGCACAGATACGCAGTATTTT.

Many counts were recorded for this clone. The chain recombines TRBV12-5 with TRBJ2-6; possible D gene TRBD1, 5 bases. Between the trimmed V and J ends, which lost 0 bases and 9 bases, there was a span of 18 bases. The CDR3 spans 17 residues. Per germline, CDR1 LGHNT and CDR2 FRNRAP. CDR3 coding DNA: TGTGCTAGTGGTTTGGTAAGAAGGACATTCCTGTACAACGTCCTGACTTTC. It translates to CASGLVRRTFLYNVLTF.

This clone turned up a few times. The V gene is TRBV28, the J gene TRBJ2-7; D might be TRBD2 (5 bases). The germline V gene encodes CDR1 MDHEN and CDR2 SYDVKM. V was clipped by 7 bases and J by 2 bases, with 18 bases between them. This CDR3 is built from 15 residues. In DNA, the CDR3 is TGTGCCAGCACCGCCGGTTTGAATAGCGCCTACGAGCAGTACTTC. It encodes CASTAGLNSAYEQYF. The entire variable domain, with the rest obtained from reference TRBV28 and TRBJ2-7, is as follows: DVKVTQSSRYLVKRTGEKVFLECVQDMDHENMFWYRQDPGLGLRLIYFSYDVKMKEKGDIPEGYSVSREKKERFSLILESASTNQTSMYLCASTAGLNSAYEQYFGPGTRLTVT.

This clone was detected a few times. The chain employs TRBV2 and TRBJ2-3; D might be TRBD2 (6 bases). V was clipped by 1 base and J by 4 bases, with 15 bases between them. The CDR3 is made up of 16 amino acids. Germline CDR1 is SNHLY and CDR2 is FYNNEI. This chain's CDR3 is CASSEVVRGGPDTQYF. The CDR3 DNA reads as TGTGCCAGCAGTGAAGTCGTGCGGGGAGGCCCAGATACGCAGTATTTT.

With respect to this clone: At one boundary the junction diverges from the germline segment, which might be a read error. V and J are TRBV4-2 and TRBJ2-5; D is ambiguous. Germline values: CDR1 LGHNA, CDR2 YNFKEQ. There are 13 residues in the CDR3. The CDR3 spells CASSPHYQGTQYF. For the CDR3, the DNA is TGTGCCAGCAGCCCGCACTATCAAGGGACCCAGTACTTC.

V gene TRBV5-1 combines with J gene TRBJ1-5; D gene uncertain. CDR1 and CDR2 (germline): SGHRS, YFSETQ. The germline V and J ends were trimmed by 0 bases and 0 bases, with 7 bases remaining between them. The CDR3 length is 15 residues. The CDR3 is CASSLDGNSNQPQHF. The CDR3 nucleotides are TGCGCCAGCAGCTTGGACGGAAATAGCAATCAGCCCCAGCATTTT.

This clone has just a few counts. This chain links TRBV6-5 with TRBJ2-7; 10 nucleotides agree with TRBD1. The V gene end was trimmed by 4 bases and the J gene end by 6 bases; junction bases not matched to a gene: 9. In germline, CDR1 is MNHEY, CDR2 SVGAGI. CDR3 size: 15 residues. The chain's CDR3 is CASSLSGTGVREQYF. The CDR3 DNA sequence: TGTGCCAGCAGTTTATCCGGGACAGGGGTGCGCGAGCAGTACTTC.

This clone was counted between two and nine times. V usage is TRBV11-2 and J usage is TRBJ2-1, with D perhaps being TRBD1 or TRBD2 (6 bases each). This CDR3 contains 16 residues. Trimming removed 5 bases from V and 0 bases from J, with 14 bases in between. Germline loops: CDR1 SGHAT, CDR2 FQNNGV. The CDR3 DNA sequence: TGTGCCAGCAGCCCGTTAGCGGACAGCTCCTACAATGAGCAGTTCTTC. Translated, it gives CASSPLADSSYNEQFF.

This clone was found a few times. The V call is TRBV7-2, the J call TRBJ2-1, with 8 bases fitting TRBD2. Trimming removed 3 bases from V and 7 bases from J; junction bases left unmatched: 11. The CDR3 totals 16 residues. Germline CDR1 is SGHTA and CDR2 is FQGNSA. As DNA, the CDR3 is TGTGCCAGCAGCTTCAGACCCGGGATAGCGGGAAATGAGCAGTTCTTC. This encodes CASSFRPGIAGNEQFF.

This clone was seen a handful of times. CDR3 sequence (DNA): TGTGCCAGCAGCGCTACCGGGACAAGCAATGAAAAACTGTTTTTT. It translates to CASSATGTSNEKLFF. The chain links TRBV9 to TRBJ1-4; possible D gene TRBD1, 6 bases. Germline lookup yields CDR1 SGDLS and CDR2 YYNGEE. The CDR3 runs 15 residues. V was trimmed by 3 bases and J by 5 bases, leaving 14 bases between them.

This clone was seen only a few times. The chain recombines TRBV6-5 with TRBJ2-7; D is undetermined. The V end was cut by 0 bases, the J end by 3 bases, with 3 bases between. Germline V gene sequence: CDR1 MNHEY, CDR2 SVGAGI. The CDR3 covers 12 residues. CDR3 bases: TGTGCCAGCAGTTACTCGTACTACGAGCAGTACTTC. Translating gives CASSYSYYEQYF.

This clone was detected a few times. The same CDR3 also results from other DNA sequences found in this sample. The chain joins TRBV2 to TRBJ2-2, with D perhaps TRBD1 (5 bases). The CDR3 is 14 residues long. Trimming stripped 6 bases from V and 0 bases from J, with 8 bases between. Per germline, CDR1 SNHLY and CDR2 FYNNEI. The CDR3 reads CASRDSPNTGELFF. Written as DNA, the CDR3 is TGTGCCAGCAGAGACAGCCCGAACACCGGGGAGCTGTTTTTT.

In its sample, this clone was seen many times. The chain employs TRBV18 and TRBJ1-1, with D perhaps matching TRBD1 (5 bases). Germline V gene data show CDR1 as KGHSH and CDR2 as LQKENI. V lost 2 bases and J 2 bases, leaving 15 bases between the germline ends. The CDR3 extends over 16 amino acids. The DNA for the CDR3 is TGTGCCAGCTCACCAAACGCACAGGAGTTTAACACTGAAGCTTTCTTT. Translated, it gives CASSPNAQEFNTEAFF.

This chain connects TRBV6-5 to TRBJ1-5; D gene ambiguous. Germline V CDR1 and CDR2: MNHEY, SVGAGI. This CDR3 has 14 amino acids. Trimming took 0 bases from V and 7 from J, leaving 10 bases between them. In DNA form, the CDR3 reads TGTGCCAGCAGTTACTCTAGGTACGGGCAGCCCCAGCATTTT. Protein product: CASSYSRYGQPQHF.